These 32 T cell receptor beta chains originate from one sample sequenced in a study of blood T cell repertoires in COVID-19. Generated by immunoSEQ multiplex PCR, the TCRdb table keeps only in-frame clones and is missing some. The top ten clones hold approximately 0.25% of a sample with hundreds of thousands of clones, over 80% of them seen once. Sequences were obtained from peripheral blood. These receptors were obtained from a woman under 30 with acute or convalescent COVID-19.

V gene TRBV14 combines with J gene TRBJ2-7; D not certain. The V gene's germline CDR1 is SGHDN and CDR2 FVKESK. This CDR3 spans 13 amino acids. V lost 0 bases and J 6 bases, leaving 9 bases between the germline ends. CDR3 nucleotide sequence: TGTGCCAGCAGCCAAGACTGGGCAGTCGAGCAGTACTTC. This codes for CASSQDWAVEQYF.

This chain connects TRBV5-1 to TRBJ2-7; no clear D. The CDR3 is made up of 12 amino acids. CDR1 is SGHRS and CDR2 is YFSETQ in the germline V gene. Trimming pared 0 bases from V and 6 bases from J, leaving 7 bases between. The CDR3 protein is CASSLDSGEQYF. CDR3 bases: TGCGCCAGCAGCTTGGACAGTGGCGAGCAGTACTTC.

The chain employs TRBV7-2 and TRBJ2-7; D gene unclear. This CDR3 region has 16 residues. CDR1 and CDR2 from the germline V gene are SGHTA and FQGNSA. Between the trimmed V and J ends, which lost 1 base and 2 bases, there was a span of 15 bases. CDR3 in amino acids: CASSLEPPAVPYEQYF. Here the CDR3 DNA reads TGTGCCAGCAGCTTAGAACCCCCTGCAGTTCCCTACGAGCAGTACTTC.

V is TRBV29-1 and J is TRBJ2-3; 7 bases are shared with TRBD2. V dropped 4 bases and J dropped 0; count of bases not matched to a gene: 7. Germline CDR1 reads SQVTM; CDR2 reads ANQGSEA. CDR3 size: 15 residues. The CDR3 region is CSVAIGTTSTDTQYF. The CDR3 DNA follows: TGCAGCGTTGCAATAGGGACTACTAGCACAGATACGCAGTATTTT.

In DNA, the CDR3 is TGCAGCGCTCTGGGACAGGGCCATGGCTACACCTTC. Translated: CSALGQGHGYTF. The chain couples TRBV29-1 to TRBJ1-2; 9 bases align to TRBD1. J gave up 6 bases and V 7 bases, and 6 bases lay outside the gene matches. The CDR3 totals 12 residues. Germline V gene sequence: CDR1 SQVTM, CDR2 ANQGSEA.

The genes are TRBV11-2 and TRBJ2-7; D call uncertain. Trimming took off 1 base at V and 9 bases at J, with 16 bases between the two ends. CDR3 size: 14 residues. CDR1 is SGHAT, CDR2 FQNNGV, per germline. CDR3 sequence (DNA): TGTGCCAGCAGCTTAGCTGGTGGCATTCCAGGGCAGTACTTC. It translates to CASSLAGGIPGQYF.

V is TRBV4-3 and J is TRBJ1-2, with a tentative D call TRBD1 (6 bases). V was cut by 1 base and J by 8 bases, with 11 bases left in between. The germline V gene has CDR1 LGHNA and CDR2 YSLEER. This CDR3 has 13 residues. The CDR3 DNA follows: TGCGCCAGCAGCCAAGGGGGGGGCGCGGGCTACACCTTC. Translation gives CASSQGGGAGYTF.

The genes are TRBV19 and TRBJ1-1; possibly TRBD1 for D (5 bases). V shed 1 base and J shed 6 bases, with 24 bases lying between them. Germline lookup yields CDR1 LNHDA and CDR2 SQIVND (reference sequence). The CDR3 runs to 18 residues. The CDR3 nucleotides read TGTGCCAGTAGTATAGGGAGCGTGGGGGGAGGAACACGGTCTGAAGCTTTCTTT. It specifies CASSIGSVGGGTRSEAFF.

This chain connects TRBV6-6 to TRBJ2-7; 7 bases are a match to TRBD1. The V and J ends lost 6 bases and 2 bases, in that order; junction bases with no gene match: 7. CDR1 MNHNY and CDR2 SVGAGI come from the germline V gene (reference sequence). The length of the CDR3 is 14 residues. The CDR3 is CASRAPGQPYEQYF. CDR3 in DNA: TGTGCCAGCAGGGCCCCGGGACAGCCCTACGAGCAGTACTTC.

The gene calls are TRBV7-9 and TRBJ2-1; D is undetermined. Germline CDR1 SEHNR, CDR2 FQNEAQ (reference sequence). Trimming pared 3 bases from V and 5 bases from J, leaving 5 bases between. The CDR3 contains 12 residues. CDR3 amino acids: CASSFIDNEQFF. The CDR3 bases are TGTGCCAGCAGCTTTATAGACAATGAGCAGTTCTTC.

The chain employs TRBV9 and TRBJ2-1; 14 bases are a match to TRBD2. Germline lookup yields CDR1 SGDLS and CDR2 YYNGEE. The CDR3 runs to 16 residues. The trim removed 3 bases at V and 4 bases at J, leaving 3 bases unmatched. Here the CDR3 DNA reads TGTGCCAGCAGCGGGGGACTAGCGGGGGCGTACAATGAGCAGTTCTTC. As protein: CASSGGLAGAYNEQFF.

This clone was seen many times. The V call is TRBV6-1, the J call TRBJ2-7; 9 nucleotides agree with TRBD1. The CDR3 runs to 15 residues. The V gene's germline CDR1 is MNHNS and CDR2 SASEGT. J gave up 0 bases and V 0 bases, and 0 bases lay outside the gene matches. For the CDR3, the DNA is TGTGCCAGCAGTGAAGCGACAGGGGGCTCCTACGAGCAGTACTTC. This sequence encodes CASSEATGGSYEQYF.

The V and J genes are TRBV6-4 and TRBJ2-1; TRBD2 matches 12 bases. Per germline, CDR1 MRHNA and CDR2 SNTAGT. With 4 bases clipped from V and 10 bases from J, the junction kept 8 bases outside the gene matches. This CDR3 has 15 amino acids. The CDR3 protein is CASSASSGGAREQFF. CDR3 nucleotides: TGTGCCAGCAGTGCCTCTAGCGGGGGGGCAAGGGAGCAGTTCTTC.

With regard to this clone: Other DNA variants within this sample encode the same CDR3. This sequence joins TRBV6-5 and TRBJ1-1; D is unclear. The CDR3 extends over 11 amino acids. The V gene lost 6 bases and the J gene lost 2 bases, with 4 bases spanning the gap. CDR1 is MNHEY and CDR2 is SVGAGI in the germline V gene. CDR3 DNA sequence: TGTGCCAGCAGCCGTAACACTGAAGCTTTCTTT. Protein: CASSRNTEAFF.

V and J are TRBV27 and TRBJ1-5, with TRBD1 identical over 9 bases. The trim removed 4 bases at V and 9 bases at J, leaving 4 bases unmatched. Per the germline V gene, CDR1 is MNHEY and CDR2 is SMNVEV (reference sequence). The CDR3 spans 13 residues. CDR3 residues: CASSSGTGRPQHF. CDR3 DNA sequence: TGTGCCAGCAGTTCAGGGACAGGGAGGCCCCAGCATTTT.

This rearrangement joins TRBV9 to TRBJ2-4; no definite D call. This CDR3 is 13 amino acids long. Germline V gives CDR1 SGDLS, CDR2 YYNGEE. Trimming pared 0 bases from V and 7 bases from J, leaving 8 bases between. The chain's CDR3 is CASSVGSSNIQYF. In DNA, the CDR3 is TGTGCCAGCAGCGTAGGTTCGTCTAACATTCAGTACTTC.

The chain uses TRBV19 and TRBJ1-2; 8 bases match TRBD1. The CDR3 sequence is 15 residues long. Trimming took 3 bases from V and 3 from J; bases not matched to a gene: 6. In germline, CDR1 is LNHDA, CDR2 SQIVND (reference sequence). CDR3 nucleotide sequence: TGTGCCAGTAGTATGTGGGCAGGGGGCGACTATGGCTACACCTTC. This translates into CASSMWAGGDYGYTF.

This clone turned up a few times. The gene calls are TRBV30 and TRBJ1-6; TRBD1 matches at 8 bases. Germline V CDR1 and CDR2: GTSNPN, SVGIG (reference sequence). The CDR3 spans 16 residues. J lost 5 bases, V lost 1 base, and 7 bases had no gene match. DNA of the CDR3: TGTGCCTGGAGTGGCATGCGGACAGGGAATAATTCACCCCTCCACTTT. This sequence encodes CAWSGMRTGNNSPLHF.

The rearrangement joins TRBV7-8 to TRBJ1-1; TRBD1 is a possible D gene (5 bases). Germline CDR1 is SGHVS and CDR2 is FQNEAQ. The germline V and J ends were trimmed by 5 bases and 6 bases, with 19 bases remaining between them. The CDR3 is 15 amino acids. The CDR3 loop reads CASSATGTLYSEAFF. The CDR3 DNA follows: TGTGCCAGCAGCGCAACAGGAACACTATACTCTGAAGCTTTCTTT.

The rearrangement uses TRBV12-3 or TRBV12-4 and TRBJ2-2, with D possibly being TRBD2 (5 bases). The length of the CDR3 is 11 residues. Trimming removed 10 bases from V and 7 bases from J, with 10 bases in between. The CDR3 loop reads CAIRAGGELFF. CDR3 coding DNA: TGTGCCATCCGGGCGGGCGGGGAGCTGTTTTTT.

The chain carries TRBV2 and TRBJ1-2; D is perhaps TRBD1 (5 bases). This CDR3 spans 14 amino acids. Trimming removed 2 bases from V and 8 bases from J, with 15 bases in between. CDR1 is SNHLY, CDR2 FYNNEI, per germline. The DNA for the CDR3 is TGTGCCAGCAGTGAAAATTCAGGGATTTTGGGCTACACCTTC. This codes for CASSENSGILGYTF.

Turning to this clone: At one end, the junction sequence differs from germline, possibly due to a read error. The chain employs TRBV4-3 and TRBJ1-4; the D gene is possibly TRBD1 (5 bases). Germline V gives CDR1 LGHNA, CDR2 YSLEER. CDR3 length: 13 amino acids. The CDR3 protein is CASSLGTTEKLFF. CDR3 bases: TGCGCCAGCAGCCTCGGGACTACTGAAAAACTGTTTTTT.

This clone appeared a few times. This CDR3 is CASSLSAGPQPQHF. In DNA, the CDR3 is TGTGCCAGCAGCTTGTCTGCGGGGCCTCAGCCCCAGCATTTT. V and J are TRBV5-5 and TRBJ1-5, with D possibly being TRBD1 (5 bases). This CDR3 region has 14 residues. The V gene lost 1 base and the J gene lost 6 bases, with 11 bases spanning the gap. Germline assignment: CDR1 SGHKS and CDR2 YYEKEE (reference sequence).

In its sample, this clone was seen a few times. CDR3 region: CASSLPRDRGERWNEQFF. The CDR3 DNA sequence: TGTGCCAGCAGCCTCCCCCGGGACAGGGGGGAAAGGTGGAATGAGCAGTTCTTC. The chain combines TRBV7-2 with TRBJ2-1; TRBD1 aligns across 11 bases. V lost 5 bases, J lost 7 bases, and 16 bases stayed unmatched. Germline V gives CDR1 SGHTA, CDR2 FQGNSA. The CDR3 is 18 amino acids.

The chain uses TRBV7-9 and TRBJ1-2, with a possible D match to TRBD1 (5 bases). The CDR3 has 14 residues. With 1 base removed from V and 7 bases from J, the gap between germline ends came to 13 bases. Germline CDR1 is SEHNR and CDR2 is FQNEAQ (reference sequence). CDR3 DNA: TGTGCCAGCAGCTTAGGAGCGGGGACGGTTGGCTACACCTTC. Residues: CASSLGAGTVGYTF. The complete variable domain, with remaining parts taken from reference TRBV7-9 and TRBJ1-2, reads DTGVSQNPRHKITKRGQNVTFRCDPISEHNRLYWYRQTLGQGPEFLTYFQNEAQLEKSRLLSDRFSAERPKGSFSTLEIQRTEQGDSAMYLCASSLGAGTVGYTFGSGTRLTVV.

The chain couples TRBV14 to TRBJ2-2; D not certain. The CDR3 totals 11 residues. V was clipped by 8 bases and J by 8 bases, with 9 bases between them. CDR1 is SGHDN, CDR2 FVKESK, per germline. The DNA for the CDR3 is TGTGCCAGCTCCCTCAGGGGGGAGCTGTTTTTT. Protein product: CASSLRGELFF.

This clone was detected only once. The rearrangement links TRBV19 to TRBJ1-2; 7 positions agree with TRBD1. CDR3 length: 16 amino acids. Germline V CDR1 and CDR2: LNHDA, SQIVND (reference sequence). With 4 bases clipped from V and 7 bases from J, the junction kept 15 bases outside the gene matches. The DNA of the CDR3 is TGTGCCAGTAGTAACACCGAAAGACAGGGTTATTCTGGCTACACCTTC. Its translation: CASSNTERQGYSGYTF.

This clone has just a few counts. The V and J genes are TRBV24-1 and TRBJ1-2, with D unclear. Per germline, CDR1 KGHDR and CDR2 SFDVKD. The V end lost 3 bases, the J end lost 0 bases, and 7 bases lay between the germline ends. This CDR3 is built from 14 residues. The CDR3 is CATSDPVTNYGYTF. The CDR3, as DNA: TGTGCCACCAGTGATCCGGTTACTAACTATGGCTACACCTTC.

The chain combines TRBV15 with TRBJ2-5; D ambiguous. The CDR3 extends over 14 amino acids. Germline CDR1 is LNHNV and CDR2 is YYDKDF (reference sequence). Trimming removed 2 bases at V and 5 bases at J, with 12 bases between. CDR3 residues: CATSRLTWAETQYF. The CDR3 nucleotides are TGTGCCACCAGCAGATTGACCTGGGCGGAGACCCAGTACTTC.

J is TRBJ2-7 and V is TRBV3-1 (or the pseudogene TRBV3-2), with a tentative D call TRBD1 (6 bases). Deletions cut 3 bases from V and 0 bases from J, with 15 bases between. The CDR3 is 16 residues long. Germline CDR1 is LGHDT and CDR2 is YNNKEL (reference sequence). The CDR3 DNA is TGTGCCAGCAGCCAGCCATGGACAGCCACCTCCTACGAGCAGTACTTC. Translation: CASSQPWTATSYEQYF.

V and J are TRBV5-1 and TRBJ2-7, with 10 bases lining up with TRBD1. J was trimmed by 4 bases and V by 4 bases; bases with no gene match: 14. The CDR3 runs 17 residues. Germline V CDR1 and CDR2: SGHRS, YFSETQ. The CDR3, as DNA: TGCGCCAGCAGCGGGATAGCTCACCGGGACAGGGGATACGAGCAGTACTTC. Encoded protein: CASSGIAHRDRGYEQYF.

This clone was seen once. The V gene is TRBV19, the J gene TRBJ1-2, with a tentative D call TRBD1 (5 bases). The CDR3 length is 15 residues. Germline V lookup: CDR1 LNHDA, CDR2 SQIVND (reference sequence). V was shortened by 3 bases and J by 8 bases, with 19 bases between the two germline ends. The CDR3 DNA reads as TGTGCCAGTAGTATTAGCTCCAGGGCAGGTCGCGGCTACACCTTC. Translation gives CASSISSRAGRGYTF. Supplemented by reference TRBV19 and TRBJ1-2, the full variable domain reads DGGITQSPKYLFRKEGQNVTLSCEQNLNHDAMYWYRQDPGQGLRLIYYSQIVNDFQKGDIAEGYSVSREKKESFPLTVTSAQKNPTAFYLCASSISSRAGRGYTFGSGTRLTVV.